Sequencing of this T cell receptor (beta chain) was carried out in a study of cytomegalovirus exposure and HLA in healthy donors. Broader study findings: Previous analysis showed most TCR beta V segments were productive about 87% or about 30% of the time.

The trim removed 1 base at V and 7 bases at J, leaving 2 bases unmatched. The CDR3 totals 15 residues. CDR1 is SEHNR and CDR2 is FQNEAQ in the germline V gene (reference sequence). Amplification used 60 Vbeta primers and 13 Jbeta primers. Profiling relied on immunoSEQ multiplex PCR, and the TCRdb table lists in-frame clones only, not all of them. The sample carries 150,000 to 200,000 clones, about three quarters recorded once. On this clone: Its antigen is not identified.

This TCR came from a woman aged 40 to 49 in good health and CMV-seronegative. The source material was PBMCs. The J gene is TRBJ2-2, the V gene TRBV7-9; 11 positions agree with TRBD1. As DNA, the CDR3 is TGTGCCAGCAGCTTAGGGACAGGGGGCCTCGGGGAGCTGTTTTTT. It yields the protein CASSLGTGGLGELFF.